This TCR beta chain was recovered during a study of blood T cell repertoires in COVID-19. Clones were sequenced by immunoSEQ multiplex PCR, and TCRdb holds only the in-frame ones, with some missing. The sample includes 35,000 to 50,000 clones, less than 70% of them seen just once. Sequencing was done on a sample of peripheral blood. The TCR was taken from a man of 80 years or more with acute or convalescent COVID-19.

The CDR3 nucleotides are TGTGCCAGCAGCTTAACGGCAGGCCATGGGGCCAACGTCCTGACTTTC. Translated, it gives CASSLTAGHGANVLTF. The chain is built from TRBV7-3 and TRBJ2-6; D remains ambiguous. Looked up from germline, CDR1 is SGHTA and CDR2 is FQGTGA. CDR3 length equals 16 residues. Trimming stripped 0 bases from V and 3 bases from J, with 9 bases between. The full variable domain, its missing parts supplied by reference TRBV7-3 and TRBJ2-6, is GAGVSQTPSNKVTEKGKYVELRCDPISGHTALYWYRQSLGQGPEFLIYFQGTGAADDSGLPNDRFFAVRPEGSVSTLKIQRTERGDSAVYLCASSLTAGHGANVLTFGAGSRLTVL.